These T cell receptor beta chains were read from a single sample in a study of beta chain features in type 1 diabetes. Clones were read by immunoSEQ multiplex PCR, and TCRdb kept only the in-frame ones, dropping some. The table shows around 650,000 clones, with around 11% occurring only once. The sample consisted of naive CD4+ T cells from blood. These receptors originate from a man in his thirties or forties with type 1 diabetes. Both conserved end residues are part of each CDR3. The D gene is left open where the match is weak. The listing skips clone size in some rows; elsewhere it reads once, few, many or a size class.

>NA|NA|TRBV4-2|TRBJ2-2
CASSPRDTLTGELFF
TGTGCCAGCAGCCCTCGGGACACCCTTACCGGGGAGCTGTTTTTT
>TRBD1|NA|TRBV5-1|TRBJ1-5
CASSWTGGGNQPQHF
TGCGCCAGCAGCTGGACAGGGGGTGGGAATCAGCCCCAGCATTTT
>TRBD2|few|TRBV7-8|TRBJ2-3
CASGFSGGDTQYF
TGTGCCAGCGGCTTTAGCGGGGGCGATACGCAGTATTTT
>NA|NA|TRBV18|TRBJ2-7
CASSPGVFYEQYF
TGTGCCAGCTCACCCGGGGTGTTCTACGAGCAGTACTTC
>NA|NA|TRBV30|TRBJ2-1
CAWSIGGLSNEQFF
TGTGCCTGGAGTATCGGGGGATTAAGCAATGAGCAGTTCTTC
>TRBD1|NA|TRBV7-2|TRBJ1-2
CASSLSSGQANYGYTF
TGTGCCAGCAGCTTATCCTCTGGACAGGCCAACTATGGCTACACCTTC
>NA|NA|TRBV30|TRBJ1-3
CAWSGGTSSGNTIYF
TGTGCCTGGAGTGGAGGGACAAGCTCTGGAAACACCATATATTTT
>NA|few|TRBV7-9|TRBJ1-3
CASRSSSGNTIYF
TGTGCCAGCAGATCAAGCTCTGGAAACACCATATATTTT
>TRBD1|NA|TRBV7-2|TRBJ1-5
CASSLGQGAGNQPQHF
TGTGCCAGCAGCTTAGGGCAGGGGGCAGGCAATCAGCCCCAGCATTTT
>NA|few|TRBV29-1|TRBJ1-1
CSVGGTGRPNTEAFF
TGCAGCGTTGGGGGCACGGGACGCCCGAACACTGAAGCTTTCTTT
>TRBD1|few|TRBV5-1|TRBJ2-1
CASSSGDRVYNEQFF
TGCGCCAGCAGCTCAGGGGACAGGGTATACAATGAGCAGTTCTTC
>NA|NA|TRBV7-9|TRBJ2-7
CASSQLGMSYEQYF
TGTGCCAGCAGCCAGTTGGGGATGTCCTACGAGCAGTACTTC
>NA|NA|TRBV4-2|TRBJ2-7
CASSQDTGAVKYEQYF
TGTGCCAGCAGCCAAGATACCGGGGCGGTTAAATACGAGCAGTACTTC
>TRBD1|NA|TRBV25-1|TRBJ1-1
CASSERDRGLNTEAFF
TGTGCCAGCAGTGAAAGGGACAGGGGGCTGAACACTGAAGCTTTCTTT
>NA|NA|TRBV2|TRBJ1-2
CASSDRGEGGYTF
TGTGCCAGCAGTGATAGGGGGGAGGGCGGCTACACCTTC
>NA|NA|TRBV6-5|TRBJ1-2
CASSYRGPYGYTF
TGTGCCAGCAGTTACCGAGGCCCCTATGGCTACACCTTC
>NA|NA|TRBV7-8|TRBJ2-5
CASSLWGRKTQETQYF
TGTGCCAGCAGCCTTTGGGGCCGCAAGACTCAAGAGACCCAGTACTTC
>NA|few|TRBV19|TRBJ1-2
CASSIPGAANYGYTF
TGTGCCAGTAGTATTCCCGGGGCGGCCAACTATGGCTACACCTTC
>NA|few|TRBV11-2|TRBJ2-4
CASSLVGRVNIQYF
TGTGCCAGCAGCTTAGTTGGTCGGGTGAACATTCAGTACTTC
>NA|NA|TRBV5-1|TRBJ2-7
CASSLPHYEQYF
TGCGCCAGCAGCTTACCCCACTACGAGCAGTACTTC
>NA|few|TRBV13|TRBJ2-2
CASSLGRGSLNTGELFF
TGTGCCAGCAGCTTAGGCCGGGGCAGTTTGAACACCGGGGAGCTGTTTTTT
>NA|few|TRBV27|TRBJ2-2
CASRLAGENTGELFF
TGTGCCAGCAGACTCGCTGGGGAGAACACCGGGGAGCTGTTTTTT
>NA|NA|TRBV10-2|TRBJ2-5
CASMSGETQYF
TGCGCCAGCATGTCGGGAGAGACCCAGTACTTC
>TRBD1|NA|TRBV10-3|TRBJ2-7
CAISRDSSSYEQYF
TGTGCCATCAGCAGGGACAGTAGCTCCTACGAGCAGTACTTC
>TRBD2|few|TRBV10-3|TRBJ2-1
CAISLLRLAGGSYNEQFF
TGTGCCATCAGTCTCTTACGACTAGCGGGGGGCTCCTACAATGAGCAGTTCTTC
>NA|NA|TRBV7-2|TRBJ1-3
CASSSAASGNTIYF
TGTGCCAGCAGCTCCGCCGCCTCTGGAAACACCATATATTTT
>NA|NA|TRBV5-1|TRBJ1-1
CASSLYPGTNTEAFF
TGCGCCAGCAGCTTGTACCCAGGGACGAACACTGAAGCTTTCTTT
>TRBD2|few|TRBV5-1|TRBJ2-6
CASSYSGGHSGANVLTF
TGCGCCAGCAGCTACAGCGGGGGGCACTCTGGGGCCAACGTCCTGACTTTC
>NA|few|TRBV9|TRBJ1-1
CASSARGAGGSTEAFF
TGTGCCAGCAGCGCCAGGGGCGCCGGGGGGAGCACTGAAGCTTTCTTT
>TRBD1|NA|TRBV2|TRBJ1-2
CASNWDSYVFSVGF
TGTGCCAGCAATTGGGACAGTTATGTTTTCAGTGTCGGCTTC
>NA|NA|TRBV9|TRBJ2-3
CASSVGFSGSTDTQYF
TGTGCCAGCAGCGTAGGCTTTAGCGGAAGCACAGATACGCAGTATTTT
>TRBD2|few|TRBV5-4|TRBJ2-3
CASSLWTSGGTDTQYF
TGTGCCAGCAGCTTATGGACTAGCGGGGGAACAGATACGCAGTATTTT
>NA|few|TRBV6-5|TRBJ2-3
CASSYMDTQYF
TGTGCCAGCAGTTACATGGATACGCAGTATTTT
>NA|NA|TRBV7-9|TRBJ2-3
CASSSGPIASTDTQYF
TGTGCCAGCAGCTCGGGCCCGATAGCTAGCACAGATACGCAGTATTTT
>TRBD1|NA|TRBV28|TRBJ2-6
CASSSTGGSGANVLTF
TGTGCCAGCAGTTCGACAGGGGGCTCTGGGGCCAACGTCCTGACTTTC
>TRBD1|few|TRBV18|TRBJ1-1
CASSLPDRAGPEAFF
TGTGCCAGCTCACTCCCGGACAGGGCAGGGCCTGAAGCTTTCTTT
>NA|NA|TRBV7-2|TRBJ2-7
CASSLDLGGIAYEQYF
TGTGCCAGCAGCTTAGATCTCGGGGGTATTGCCTACGAGCAGTACTTC
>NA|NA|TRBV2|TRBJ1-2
CASSPRGREGGYTF
TGTGCCAGCAGCCCTAGGGGCAGAGAAGGCGGCTACACCTTC
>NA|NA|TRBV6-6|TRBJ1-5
CASIAGRNQPQHF
TGTGCCAGCATAGCAGGGCGCAATCAGCCCCAGCATTTT
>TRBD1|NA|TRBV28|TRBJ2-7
CASFSGQGTYEQYF
TGTGCCAGCTTCTCAGGACAGGGGACCTACGAGCAGTACTTC
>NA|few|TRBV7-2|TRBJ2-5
CASSLAMEVGTQYF
TGTGCCAGCAGCTTAGCGATGGAGGTTGGGACCCAGTACTTC
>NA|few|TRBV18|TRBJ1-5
CASSLGQQSNQPQHF
TGTGCCAGCTCCTTGGGGCAGCAGAGCAATCAGCCCCAGCATTTT
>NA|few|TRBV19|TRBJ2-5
CATSPGRGETQYF
TGTGCCACCTCCCCGGGCAGGGGTGAGACCCAGTACTTC
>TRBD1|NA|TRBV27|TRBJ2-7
CASSSGGLPDEQYF
TGTGCCAGCAGTTCAGGGGGCCTACCTGACGAGCAGTACTTC
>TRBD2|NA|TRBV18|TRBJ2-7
CASSPYRSTSGDYEQYF
TGTGCCAGCTCACCATATCGGTCAACTAGCGGGGACTACGAGCAGTACTTC
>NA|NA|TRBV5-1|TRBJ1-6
CASSSGTTGGSPLHF
TGCGCCAGCAGCTCCGGGACCACAGGAGGTTCACCCCTCCACTTT
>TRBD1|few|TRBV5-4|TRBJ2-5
CASSQGQGQETQYF
TGTGCCAGCAGCCAGGGACAGGGCCAAGAGACCCAGTACTTC
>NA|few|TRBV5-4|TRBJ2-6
CASSLQVGAGANVLTF
TGTGCCAGCAGCCTCCAGGTGGGGGCTGGGGCCAACGTCCTGACTTTC
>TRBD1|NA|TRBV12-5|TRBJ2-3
CASGPQGAQDTQYF
TGTGCTAGTGGTCCCCAGGGGGCCCAAGATACGCAGTATTTT
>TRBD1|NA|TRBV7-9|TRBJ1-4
CASSTGQGFEKLFF
TGTGCCAGCAGCACAGGACAGGGATTTGAAAAACTGTTTTTT
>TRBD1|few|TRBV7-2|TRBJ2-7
CASSSGTGAYEQYF
TGTGCCAGCAGCTCCGGGACAGGAGCCTACGAGCAGTACTTC
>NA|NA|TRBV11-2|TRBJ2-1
CASILDWGSYNEQFF
TGTGCCAGCATCCTCGACTGGGGCTCCTACAATGAGCAGTTCTTC
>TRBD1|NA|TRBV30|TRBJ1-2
CAWQGARGYTF
TGTGCCTGGCAGGGGGCAAGAGGCTACACCTTC
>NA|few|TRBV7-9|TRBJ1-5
CASSSEYQPQHF
TGTGCCAGCAGCTCTGAATATCAGCCCCAGCATTTT
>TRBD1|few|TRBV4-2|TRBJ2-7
CASSRDSYEQYF
TGTGCCAGCAGCCGGGACAGCTACGAGCAGTACTTC
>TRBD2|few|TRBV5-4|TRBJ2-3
CASSPGLAGGTTDTQYF
TGTGCCAGCAGCCCCGGACTAGCGGGGGGCACCACAGATACGCAGTATTTT
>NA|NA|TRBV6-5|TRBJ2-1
CASSIIEEGIYEQFF
TGTGCCAGCAGCATCATAGAGGAGGGGATCTATGAGCAGTTCTTC
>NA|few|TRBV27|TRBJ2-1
CASSTGMGSYNEQFF
TGTGCCAGCAGTACAGGGATGGGGTCCTACAATGAGCAGTTCTTC
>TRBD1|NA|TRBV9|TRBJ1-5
CASSAHPGGGNQPQHF
TGTGCCAGCAGCGCACACCCAGGGGGCGGCAATCAGCCCCAGCATTTT